The TCR beta chain under discussion was sequenced for a study of post-analysis software for immune sequencing data. General study results and limits: Patients carried a handful of TRBV segments more frequently than controls did, and TRBV5-6, TRBV5-1 and TRBV20-1 were among them. For normalized Chao1 diversity, multiple sclerosis patients scored significantly lower than controls did.

TCR beta cDNA libraries included unique molecular identifiers. TCRdb analysed the PCR reads with MiXCR anew, one entry per CDR3 protein. The top ten hold 4% to 5% of the sample, which has around 710,000 distinct CDR3 sequences, just over 45% seen once. This clonotype was observed a few times. Antigen specificity is unknown. Germline V lookup: CDR1 SGHRS, CDR2 YFSETQ. V shed 3 bases, J shed 5 bases, and the junction held 11 bases outside the gene matches. This CDR3 is built from 16 residues. This receptor was obtained from a girl aged 10-17 years with multiple sclerosis. The chain uses TRBV5-1 and TRBJ2-3; 8 bases are shared with TRBD2. What was sequenced was blood. The DNA for the CDR3 is TGCGCCAGCAGCTGGATCTCAGCGGGAGCAGGAGATACGCAGTATTTT. Its protein product is CASSWISAGAGDTQYF.